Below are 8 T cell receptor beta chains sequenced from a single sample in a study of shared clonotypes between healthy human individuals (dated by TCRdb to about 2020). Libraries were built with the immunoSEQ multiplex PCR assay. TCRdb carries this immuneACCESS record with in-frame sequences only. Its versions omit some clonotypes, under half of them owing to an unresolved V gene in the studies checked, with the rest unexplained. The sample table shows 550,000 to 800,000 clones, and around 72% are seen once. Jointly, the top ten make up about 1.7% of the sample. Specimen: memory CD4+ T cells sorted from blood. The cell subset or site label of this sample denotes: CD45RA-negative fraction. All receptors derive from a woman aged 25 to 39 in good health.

As DNA, the CDR3 is TGTGCCAGCAGCTGGGTAGCGGGAGTGGTGCAGTACTTC. As protein: CASSWVAGVVQYF. V usage is TRBV7-9 and J usage is TRBJ2-7; 9 nucleotides match TRBD2. There are 13 residues in the CDR3. J lost 9 bases, V lost 4 bases, and 7 bases had no gene match. Germline CDR1 SEHNR, CDR2 FQNEAQ (reference sequence).

CDR3 protein: CASSQGSGVVTQYF. CDR3 sequence (DNA): TGCGCCAGCAGCCAAGGGTCAGGGGTGGTAACCCAGTACTTC. The chain uses TRBV4-1 and TRBJ2-5, with D possibly TRBD1 on 6 matching bases. CDR3 length equals 14 residues. Trimming shortened V by 1 base and J by 8 bases, and 14 bases separated the two germline ends. The germline CDR1 and CDR2 sequences are MGHRA and YSYEKL.

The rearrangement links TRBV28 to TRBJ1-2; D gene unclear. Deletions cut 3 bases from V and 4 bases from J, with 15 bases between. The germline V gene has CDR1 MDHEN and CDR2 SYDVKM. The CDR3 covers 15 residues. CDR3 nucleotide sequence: TGTGCCAGCAGTTTTCCGTCCGGCTCAGCCTATGGCTACACCTTC. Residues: CASSFPSGSAYGYTF.

The CDR3 loop reads CASHPLAGVPLRQFF. In DNA, the CDR3 is TGTGCCAGCCACCCACTAGCGGGAGTGCCCCTCCGACAGTTCTTC. This chain links TRBV2 with TRBJ2-1; 11 bases line up with TRBD2. V shed 8 bases and J 13 bases; nucleotides not matched to a gene: 16. CDR1 is SNHLY, CDR2 FYNNEI, per germline. The CDR3 is 15 residues long. Supplemented by reference TRBV2 and TRBJ2-1, the full variable domain reads EPEVTQTPSHQVTQMGQEVILRCVPISNHLYFYWYRQILGQKVEFLVSFYNNEISEKSEIFDDQFSVERPDGSNFTLKIRSTKLEDSAMYFCASHPLAGVPLRQFFGPGTRLTVL.

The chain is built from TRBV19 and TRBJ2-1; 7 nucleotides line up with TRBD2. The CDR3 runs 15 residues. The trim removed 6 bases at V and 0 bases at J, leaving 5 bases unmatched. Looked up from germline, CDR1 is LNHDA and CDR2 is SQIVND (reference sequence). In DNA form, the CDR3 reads TGTGCCAGTAGCCAAGCGGGATTCTCCTACAATGAGCAGTTCTTC. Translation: CASSQAGFSYNEQFF.

The CDR3 DNA reads as TGTGCCAGCAGCTTTCGGACTAGCGGGAGAGTTTCCTACGAGCAGTACTTC. It translates to CASSFRTSGRVSYEQYF. The V gene is TRBV7-6, the J gene TRBJ2-7; TRBD2 matches at 13 bases. CDR1 is SGHVS, CDR2 FNYEAQ, per germline. V shed 3 bases and J 1 base; nucleotides not matched to a gene: 6. CDR3 size: 17 residues.

Here the CDR3 reads CASSGRGPSYEQYF. The CDR3 bases are TGTGCCAGCAGTGGGAGGGGCCCGTCCTACGAGCAGTACTTC. The chain links TRBV6-6 to TRBJ2-7; 7 nucleotides align to TRBD2. V shed 5 bases, J shed 1 base, and the junction held 5 bases outside the gene matches. Germline CDR1 and CDR2: MNHNY and SVGAGI (reference sequence). The CDR3 spans 14 residues.

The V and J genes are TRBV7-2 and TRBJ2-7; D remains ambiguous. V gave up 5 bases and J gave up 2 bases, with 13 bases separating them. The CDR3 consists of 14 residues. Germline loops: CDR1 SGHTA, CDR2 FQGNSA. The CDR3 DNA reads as TGTGCCAGCAGCCAGGCACAGCTCACCTACGAGCAGTACTTC. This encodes CASSQAQLTYEQYF.